The 3 T cell receptor beta chains below were found in one sample sequenced in a study of shared clonotypes between healthy human individuals. This table comes from immunoSEQ multiplex PCR, and its TCRdb copy is limited to in-frame clones, with some not included. The sample consists of roughly 1.5 million clones, approximately 98% of them appearing once. The sample comprised naive CD4+ T cells sorted from blood. Subset meaning: CD45RA+ positively selected. These receptors all come from a man aged 25-45 years in good health.

The DNA of the CDR3 is TGTGCCAGCAGCGACAGGGCGGGGGCAGCTTTCTTT. It codes for CASSDRAGAAFF. The chain employs TRBV6-6 and TRBJ1-1, with 7 bases identical to TRBD1. CDR3 length equals 12 residues. CDR1 and CDR2 (germline): MNHNY, SVGAGI (reference sequence). V lost 6 bases and J lost 10; bases outside the gene matches: 8.

Points on this clone: Other DNA sequences in the sample encode the same CDR3. The chain links TRBV20-1 to TRBJ2-3; D gene unclear. The CDR3 spans 10 residues. The germline V gene encodes CDR1 DFQATT and CDR2 SNEGSKA (reference sequence). Trimming removed 3 bases from V and 6 bases from J, with 4 bases in between. CDR3 residues: CSARGDTQYF. The CDR3 nucleotides are TGCAGTGCTAGGGGCGATACGCAGTATTTT.

In DNA form, the CDR3 reads TGTGCCAGCAGCTTATATCCGTTAAACGGAATCTCTGGGGCCAACGTCCTGACTTTC. Translating gives CASSLYPLNGISGANVLTF. This rearrangement joins TRBV7-8 to TRBJ2-6; D unresolved. The CDR3 totals 19 residues. CDR1 and CDR2 from the germline V gene are SGHVS and FQNEAQ. Deletions cut 2 bases from V and 0 bases from J, with 17 bases between.